A selection of T cell receptor beta chains follows, all from one sample in a study of shared clonotypes between healthy human individuals. The assay was immunoSEQ multiplex PCR, and TCRdb's table has in-frame clones only and misses some. The table has about 2.1 million clones, 93% seen once. The specimen sequenced was naive CD8+ T cells from PBMCs. The receptors were gathered from a man aged 18 to 35 in good health. Some clones in this sample may be carry-over from other donors' samples. The CDR3 runs from the conserved cysteine through the conserved F or W. The D gene is left open where the match is weak. Clone size is not always given. Where it is, it says once, few, many or a class for expanded clones.

>TRBJ1-1|12|NA|few|TRBV11-2
CASSRYGSEAFF
TGTGCCAGCAGCCGGTACGGGAGTGAAGCTTTCTTT
>TRBJ2-5|16|NA|NA|TRBV10-3
CAISESLGQPQETQYF
TGTGCCATCAGTGAGTCACTCGGACAGCCCCAAGAGACCCAGTACTTC
>TRBJ1-1|15|NA|once|TRBV27
CASSLFGGHDTEAFF
TGTGCCAGCAGTTTATTCGGGGGGCACGACACTGAAGCTTTCTTT
>TRBJ2-7|15|NA|once|TRBV5-1
CASSPETVISYEQYF
TGCGCCAGCAGCCCGGAGACAGTTATCTCCTACGAGCAGTACTTC
>TRBJ2-5|16|TRBD2|NA|TRBV7-8
CASSLGVGFWEGTQYF
TGTGCCAGCAGCTTAGGTGTCGGCTTTTGGGAGGGGACCCAGTACTTC
>TRBJ2-1|16|NA|NA|TRBV9
CASSVDRVQTYNEQFF
TGTGCCAGCAGCGTAGATCGGGTGCAAACCTACAATGAGCAGTTCTTC
>TRBJ1-1|15|NA|NA|TRBV7-2
CASSTHDRGEGGAFF
TGTGCCAGCAGCACACATGACAGAGGTGAAGGGGGAGCTTTCTTT
>TRBJ2-7|12|NA|NA|TRBV29-1
CSVEWAGSEQYF
TGCAGCGTTGAATGGGCAGGGTCCGAGCAGTACTTC
>TRBJ2-1|17|TRBD2|NA|TRBV10-2
CASSEGTSGTHWDEQFF
TGCGCCAGCAGTGAGGGGACTAGCGGGACACACTGGGATGAGCAGTTCTTC
>TRBJ2-3|17|TRBD1|NA|TRBV7-9
CASSLRAGTGGSDTQYF
TGTGCCAGCAGCCTAAGGGCGGGGACAGGGGGATCGGATACGCAGTATTTT
>TRBJ2-7|15|NA|NA|TRBV7-8
CASSLDQTGIYEQYF
TGTGCCAGCAGCTTGGACCAGACAGGTATTTACGAGCAGTACTTC
>TRBJ2-1|15|TRBD2|NA|TRBV27
CASRTSGRAYNEQFF
TGTGCCAGCAGGACTAGCGGGAGGGCCTACAATGAGCAGTTCTTC
>TRBJ1-1|16|NA|once|TRBV15
CATSRVRERGDTEAFF
TGTGCCACCAGCAGAGTTAGGGAACGGGGGGACACTGAAGCTTTCTTT
>TRBJ2-4|14|NA|NA|TRBV28
CASRREEGKNIQYF
TGTGCCTCTCGAAGGGAAGAAGGCAAAAACATTCAGTACTTC
>TRBJ2-1|16|TRBD2|NA|TRBV2
CASTIPGGRGLDEQFF
TGTGCCAGCACCATCCCCGGCGGGAGAGGGTTAGATGAGCAGTTCTTC
>TRBJ1-2|13|NA|NA|TRBV12-5
CASVERRNYGYTF
TGTGCTAGTGTCGAGAGGCGGAACTATGGCTACACCTTC
>TRBJ1-1|13|NA|NA|TRBV19
CASREYRVSEAFF
TGTGCCAGTAGGGAATACAGGGTCTCGGAAGCTTTCTTT
>TRBJ2-7|15|NA|NA|TRBV5-8
CASSAPGTMSYEQYF
TGTGCCAGCAGCGCCCCCGGGACCATGTCCTACGAGCAGTACTTC
>TRBJ2-2|15|TRBD1|NA|TRBV27
CASSLWTGNTGELFF
TGTGCCAGCAGTTTATGGACAGGGAACACCGGGGAGCTGTTTTTT
>TRBJ2-7|15|TRBD2|NA|TRBV4-2
CASSQDPRLAHEQYF
TGTGCCAGCAGCCAAGATCCCCGACTAGCCCACGAGCAGTACTTC
>TRBJ1-3|13|NA|NA|TRBV6-6
CAILWADGNTIYF
TGTGCCATCCTTTGGGCCGACGGAAACACCATATATTTT
>TRBJ2-1|17|TRBD2|NA|TRBV4-2
CASSLRIAGGLDNEQFF
TGTGCCAGCAGCCTAAGAATAGCGGGAGGGTTGGACAATGAGCAGTTCTTC
>TRBJ2-7|16|TRBD2|once|TRBV6-5
CASSYGLAGAPYEQYF
TGTGCCAGCAGTTACGGACTAGCGGGAGCCCCCTACGAGCAGTACTTC
>TRBJ2-7|13|NA|NA|TRBV6-1
CASSANPRYEQYF
TGTGCCAGCAGTGCCAACCCCAGGTACGAGCAGTACTTC
>TRBJ1-1|13|TRBD1|few|TRBV10-2
CASRQGYNTEAFF
TGCGCCAGCAGACAGGGGTATAACACTGAAGCTTTCTTT
>TRBJ2-7|15|TRBD1|NA|TRBV19
CASSIEGQDNYEQYF
TGTGCCAGTAGTATAGAGGGACAGGACAACTACGAGCAGTACTTC
>TRBJ2-1|16|TRBD2|NA|TRBV5-1
CASSPGRDPPHNEQFF
TGCGCCAGCAGCCCCGGGAGGGACCCGCCTCACAATGAGCAGTTCTTC
>TRBJ2-7|13|NA|NA|TRBV4-1
CASSIGPHYEQYF
TGCGCCAGCAGCATAGGACCCCACTACGAGCAGTACTTC
>TRBJ2-1|14|NA|NA|TRBV19
CASSTEDIAHEQFF
TGTGCCAGTAGTACCGAAGACATCGCTCATGAGCAGTTCTTC
>TRBJ2-7|18|TRBD2|NA|TRBV4-2
CASSPITGRTPLIYEQYF
TGTGCCAGCAGCCCGATTACCGGGAGGACCCCCTTGATATACGAGCAGTACTTC
>TRBJ2-7|12|NA|NA|TRBV29-1
CSAYDISYEQYF
TGCAGCGCCTACGACATCTCCTACGAGCAGTACTTC
>TRBJ1-4|16|TRBD1|NA|TRBV28
CASRPGTVATNEKLFF
TGTGCCAGCAGGCCCGGGACAGTCGCAACTAATGAAAAACTGTTTTTT
>TRBJ1-5|14|NA|NA|TRBV14
CASSPLGLNQPQHF
TGTGCCAGCAGCCCCCTGGGCCTAAATCAGCCCCAGCATTTT
>TRBJ1-1|14|NA|NA|TRBV11-2
CASSLVGANIEAFF
TGTGCCAGCAGCTTAGTTGGGGCCAACATTGAAGCTTTCTTT
>TRBJ2-7|15|NA|once|TRBV7-2
CASSAFPASSYEQYF
TGTGCCAGCAGCGCCTTTCCCGCCTCCTCCTACGAGCAGTACTTC
>TRBJ2-1|19|TRBD2|NA|TRBV4-1
CASSQDLNVWTSSYNEQFF
TGCGCCAGCAGCCAAGATTTGAATGTTTGGACTAGCAGTTACAATGAGCAGTTCTTC
>TRBJ1-5|17|TRBD1|NA|TRBV27
CASSFQGTGGANQPQHF
TGTGCCAGCAGTTTCCAAGGAACAGGGGGGGCCAATCAGCCCCAGCATTTT
>TRBJ2-2|15|NA|NA|TRBV7-9
CASSREGLGTGELFF
TGTGCCAGCAGCCGCGAGGGGCTGGGCACCGGGGAGCTGTTTTTT
>TRBJ2-4|14|NA|NA|TRBV7-2
CASSYRRTENIQYF
TGTGCCAGCAGCTACCGACGGACCGAAAACATTCAGTACTTC
>TRBJ2-7|15|NA|few|TRBV11-1
CASSLAGGIYHEQYF
TGTGCCAGCAGCTTAGCAGGCGGGATATACCACGAGCAGTACTTC